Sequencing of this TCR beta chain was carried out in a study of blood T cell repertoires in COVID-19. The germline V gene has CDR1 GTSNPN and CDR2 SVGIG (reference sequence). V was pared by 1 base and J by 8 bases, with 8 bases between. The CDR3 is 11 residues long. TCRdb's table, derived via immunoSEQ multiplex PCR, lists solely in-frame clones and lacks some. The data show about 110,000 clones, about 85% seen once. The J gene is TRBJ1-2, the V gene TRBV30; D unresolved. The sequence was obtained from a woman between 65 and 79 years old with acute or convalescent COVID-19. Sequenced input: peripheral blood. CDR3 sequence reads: CAWSGGSGYTF. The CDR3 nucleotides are TGTGCCTGGAGTGGAGGAAGCGGCTACACCTTC.